This T cell receptor beta chain was found in a study of metastatic and nonmetastatic thyroid tumors. This clone occurred a few times. Via MiXCR, TCRdb re-called the PCR reads. The sample consists of some 19,000 clones, less than 35% of them appearing once. The CDR3 spans 14 residues. Germline lookup yields CDR1 LNHDA and CDR2 SQIVND (reference sequence). V lost 5 bases and J lost 7, with 15 bases in between. Among the patients, none had received any treatment before thyroid surgery. The sequenced material came from adjacent normal tissue. This chain connects TRBV19 to TRBJ2-1; D could derive from TRBD1 or TRBD2 (5 bases each). This TCR was sampled from a female donor with papillary thyroid cancer or a benign thyroid nodule (not recorded which). Some clones in this sample may be carry-over from other donors' samples. This chain's CDR3 is CASSLRAEGNEQFF. For the CDR3, the DNA is TGTGCCAGTAGTCTACGAGCTGAGGGGAATGAGCAGTTCTTC.